The rows below give T cell receptor beta chains drawn from one sample of a study of tumor-infiltrating lymphocytes in localized non-small cell lung cancer. The assay was immunoSEQ multiplex PCR, and TCRdb's table has in-frame clones only and misses some. The sample lists about 9,700 clones, 70% to 85% occurring once. Sequencing was carried out using lung tumor tissue. These receptors were collected from a human donor with non-small cell lung cancer. Both conserved end residues are part of each CDR3. A D gene is named only where the DNA matches it firmly. Where a row states a size, it is once, few, many or the class of an expanded clone; other rows omit it.

13	NA	TRBV6-6	NA	TRBJ1-6	TGTGCCAGCAGAGGGGGGGAAGGGTCACCCCTCCACTTT	CASRGGEGSPLHF
13	NA	TRBV7-3	once	TRBJ2-1	TGTGCCAGCAGCTTCGGATTAGGGTATGAGCAGTTCTTC	CASSFGLGYEQFF
14	NA	TRBV6-5	NA	TRBJ1-1	TGTGCCAGCAGTTATCAGAACTTGAACGCTGAAGCTTTCTTT	CASSYQNLNAEAFF
13	TRBD1	TRBV5-6	few	TRBJ2-7	TGTGCCAGCAGCTGGACAGGGGGCGGCGAGCAGTACTTC	CASSWTGGGEQYF
13	NA	TRBV15	few	TRBJ2-7	TGTGCCACCAGGCTGAGAGGTGGGGTCGAGCAGTACTTC	CATRLRGGVEQYF
12	NA	TRBV30	NA	TRBJ2-1	TGTGCCTGGAGCCAAAATAGGAATGAGCAGTTCTTC	CAWSQNRNEQFF
17	NA	TRBV5-1	NA	TRBJ2-7	TGCGCCAGCAGCTTGACCTTTGGGGCGGGAACGCCCTACGAGCAGTACTTC	CASSLTFGAGTPYEQYF
13	NA	TRBV5-1	NA	TRBJ2-7	TGCGCCAGTGCCCCGGGACCACAATACGAGCAGTACTTC	CASAPGPQYEQYF
12	NA	TRBV5-8	large	TRBJ2-1	TGTGCCAGCAGCTGGGGATGGAATGAGCAGTTCTTC	CASSWGWNEQFF
16	TRBD1	TRBV11-2	NA	TRBJ2-5	TGTGCCAGCAGCTTAGGACCGGGACAGGGAAGGGAGACCCAGTACTTC	CASSLGPGQGRETQYF
14	NA	TRBV19	once	TRBJ1-2	TGTGCCAGTAGTATAGCCACAGGGAACTATGGCTACACCTTC	CASSIATGNYGYTF
15	TRBD1	TRBV5-4	NA	TRBJ1-1	TGTGCCAGCAGCAGAGACAGGGTCGCGAACACTGAAGCTTTCTTT	CASSRDRVANTEAFF
15	TRBD2	TRBV5-6	NA	TRBJ2-5	TGTGCCAGCAGCCGCCGGTGGGAGGGACAAGAGACCCAGTACTTC	CASSRRWEGQETQYF
17	NA	TRBV27	NA	TRBJ1-4	TGTGCCAGCAGTTTACGGACACCAATAGACAGTTATGAAAAACTGTTTTTT	CASSLRTPIDSYEKLFF